Below are 26 T cell receptor beta chains sequenced from a single sample in a study of cytomegalovirus exposure and HLA in healthy donors. Primers for the PCR totalled 60 Vbeta and 13 Jbeta. Clones were sequenced by immunoSEQ multiplex PCR, and TCRdb holds only the in-frame ones, with some missing. The top ten clones hold over 3.5% of a sample with some 100,000 clones, roughly 77% of them seen once. The sample consisted of PBMCs. The receptors stem from a woman in her 50s in good health and CMV-seropositive.

The rearrangement joins TRBV15 to TRBJ2-1; 8 positions match TRBD2. V lost 0 bases to trimming and J lost 11 bases; unmatched junction nucleotides: 9. In germline, CDR1 is LNHNV, CDR2 YYDKDF (reference sequence). CDR3 length equals 15 residues. The CDR3: CATSREQLAGPKQFF. The CDR3 DNA follows: TGTGCCACCAGCAGAGAGCAGCTAGCGGGCCCCAAGCAGTTCTTC.

The chain has TRBV10-1 and TRBJ2-1, with D possibly being TRBD1 (6 bases). Trimming took off 4 bases at V and 0 bases at J, with 7 bases between the two ends. Germline CDR1 is WNHNN and CDR2 is SYGVQD (reference sequence). The CDR3 length is 14 residues. CDR3 sequence (DNA): TGCGCCAGCAGTGGACAGGTCTCCTACAATGAGCAGTTCTTC. It is translated as CASSGQVSYNEQFF.

The chain employs TRBV6-5 and TRBJ1-1, with D unresolved. The CDR3 is made up of 15 amino acids. Looked up from germline, CDR1 is MNHEY and CDR2 is SVGAGI. V shed 4 bases and J shed 3 bases, with 15 bases lying between them. CDR3 region: CASSSPVGGHTEAFF. Here the CDR3 DNA reads TGTGCCAGCAGTTCACCTGTGGGAGGGCACACTGAAGCTTTCTTT.

The chain joins TRBV19 to TRBJ2-4, with D possibly matching TRBD1 (5 bases). Germline CDR1 and CDR2: LNHDA and SQIVND (reference sequence). V gave up 3 bases and J gave up 0 bases, with 15 bases separating them. CDR3 length: 17 residues. CDR3 DNA sequence: TGTGCCAGTAGTATTTTTAGGGGCTCACTAGCCAAAAACATTCAGTACTTC. Protein sequence: CASSIFRGSLAKNIQYF.

The chain is built from TRBV25-1 and TRBJ2-5; 10 bases agree with TRBD2. Germline CDR1 reads MGHDK; CDR2 reads SYGVNS. The CDR3 has 17 amino acids. Trimming cost V 1 base and J 2 bases; bases outside gene matches: 7. CDR3 sequence: CASSEFNPAGGQETQYF. The DNA of the CDR3 is TGTGCCAGCAGTGAATTCAACCCAGCGGGAGGGCAAGAGACCCAGTACTTC.

V gene TRBV19 combines with J gene TRBJ1-2; TRBD1 aligns across 7 bases. V was clipped by 4 bases and J by 1 base; unmatched bases: 6. CDR3 size: 15 residues. CDR1 is LNHDA, CDR2 SQIVND, per germline (reference sequence). CDR3 residues: CASSTAGTDNYGYTF. The CDR3 bases are TGTGCCAGTAGTACTGCCGGGACAGATAACTATGGCTACACCTTC.

The chain couples TRBV6-5 to TRBJ2-7; TRBD1 matches 9 bases. Losses at the gene ends were 6 bases for V and 5 bases for J; bases not matched to a gene: 5. This CDR3 region has 13 residues. Germline CDR1 MNHEY, CDR2 SVGAGI. The chain's CDR3 is CASRDRGVDEQYF. DNA for the CDR3: TGTGCCAGCAGGGACAGGGGAGTCGACGAGCAGTACTTC.

This clone has a handful of counts. The chain uses TRBV21-1 and TRBJ1-5; TRBD1, the table's D call, lacks a check against the DNA. TRBV21-1 is assigned pseudogene status. The CDR3 is 18 residues long. The CDR3, as DNA: TGTGCCAGCAGCCCTCCCGGGACATCAATCCGAAGCAATCAGCCCCAGCATTTT. This translates into CASSPPGTSIRSNQPQHF.

The chain has TRBV6-1 and TRBJ1-1, with 8 bases aligning to TRBD1. J lost 5 bases, V lost 10 bases, and 6 bases had no gene match. From germline, CDR1 is MNHNS and CDR2 SASEGT. There are 12 residues in the CDR3. The CDR3 coding sequence is TGTGCCACCTCAGGGGGCTGGACTGAAGCTTTCTTT. This codes for CATSGGWTEAFF.

Here the CDR3 DNA reads TGTGCCAGCAGTTTAGGAGGGACCCAGTACTTC. Translated, it gives CASSLGGTQYF. V is TRBV27 and J is TRBJ2-5; maybe TRBD2 (5 bases). The CDR3 is made up of 11 amino acids. Germline-derived CDR1 and CDR2 are MNHEY and SMNVEV (reference sequence). With 2 bases removed from V and 7 bases from J, the gap between germline ends came to 5 bases.

The gene calls are TRBV25-1 and TRBJ2-7; 16 nucleotides match TRBD2. Germline lookup yields CDR1 MGHDK and CDR2 SYGVNS. The CDR3 runs 16 residues. Trimming took 6 bases from V and 0 from J; bases not matched to a gene: 2. CDR3 nucleotides: TGTGCCAGCAGAGGGACTAGCGGGAGGGGCTCCTACGAGCAGTACTTC. Translation: CASRGTSGRGSYEQYF.

The CDR3 spells CAWSMRAAAFF. The CDR3 bases are TGTGCCTGGAGTATGAGGGCGGCGGCTTTCTTT. The chain carries TRBV30 and TRBJ1-1; D remains unclear. Germline CDR1 GTSNPN, CDR2 SVGIG (reference sequence). V lost 2 bases and J 11 bases, leaving 12 bases between the germline ends. CDR3 size: 11 residues.

This clone was picked up one time. The J gene is TRBJ2-7, the V gene TRBV5-5; 8 positions agree with TRBD1. CDR3 length equals 19 residues. Germline V lookup: CDR1 SGHKS, CDR2 YYEKEE (reference sequence). The V gene end was trimmed by 3 bases and the J gene end by 1 base; junction bases not matched to a gene: 18. CDR3: CASSSRDRPGQTRSYEQYF. The CDR3 DNA follows: TGTGCCAGCAGCTCTCGGGACAGGCCCGGGCAGACACGGTCCTACGAGCAGTACTTC.

The chain combines TRBV30 with TRBJ1-2, with D unclear. The CDR3 consists of 13 residues. Deletions cut 2 bases from V and 1 base from J, with 8 bases between. Germline CDR1 is GTSNPN and CDR2 is SVGIG (reference sequence). The CDR3 region has the DNA TGTGCCTGGAGTACGGGAAGTAACTATGGCTACACCTTC. Its translation is CAWSTGSNYGYTF.

The J gene is TRBJ1-2, the V gene TRBV6-1, with TRBD1 as a possible D gene (6 bases). The V gene's germline CDR1 is MNHNS and CDR2 SASEGT. The CDR3 length is 13 residues. Trimming left V 5 bases short and J 4 bases short, with 11 bases between. CDR3 region: CASSLQGSYGYTF. CDR3 sequence (DNA): TGTGCCAGCAGTTTACAGGGAAGCTATGGCTACACCTTC.

V is TRBV7-3 and J is TRBJ2-7, with D possibly being TRBD2 (6 bases). The germline V and J ends were trimmed by 3 bases and 3 bases, with 9 bases remaining between them. The V gene's germline CDR1 is SGHTA and CDR2 FQGTGA. The CDR3 runs to 13 residues. The CDR3 is CASSLDGGYEQYF. Here the CDR3 DNA reads TGTGCCAGCAGCTTGGACGGGGGCTACGAGCAGTACTTC.

The chain links TRBV12-5 to TRBJ2-3; TRBD1 aligns across 7 bases. V was pared by 3 bases and J by 0 bases, with 9 bases of the junction left unmatched. Germline CDR1 is LGHNT and CDR2 is FRNRAP. The CDR3 is 17 amino acids. Written as DNA, the CDR3 is TGTGCTAGTGGTTTCCCCCCCGGGACAGTTAGCACAGATACGCAGTATTTT. Translating it yields CASGFPPGTVSTDTQYF. The full variable domain, in which reference TRBV12-5 and TRBJ2-3 provide the parts outside the CDR3, is DARVTQTPRHKVTEMGQEVTMRCQPILGHNTVFWYRQTMMQGLELLAYFRNRAPLDDSGMPKDRFSAEMPDATLATLKIQPSEPRDSAVYFCASGFPPGTVSTDTQYFGPGTRLTVL.

This clone was detected only a few times. This chain connects TRBV10-2 to TRBJ1-1; 9 nucleotides align to TRBD1. The CDR3 sequence is 14 residues long. The V and J ends lost 5 bases and 4 bases, in that order; junction bases with no gene match: 5. CDR1 is WSHSY, CDR2 SAAADI, per germline. This CDR3 reads CASSSEDRGTEAFF. Here the CDR3 DNA reads TGCGCCAGCAGTAGTGAGGACAGGGGCACTGAAGCTTTCTTT.

This clone was counted a few times. The chain recombines TRBV29-1 with TRBJ2-3, with D perhaps TRBD1 (6 bases). V gave up 8 bases and J gave up 5 bases, with 8 bases separating them. Germline-derived CDR1 and CDR2 are SQVTM and ANQGSEA. There are 10 residues in the CDR3. CDR3 sequence: CSIGGDTQYF. CDR3 sequence (DNA): TGCAGCATAGGGGGAGATACGCAGTATTTT.

The gene calls are TRBV27 and TRBJ2-1; 11 bases are a match to TRBD2. The germline V gene encodes CDR1 MNHEY and CDR2 SMNVEV (reference sequence). The CDR3 length is 15 residues. V shed 5 bases and J 7 bases; nucleotides not matched to a gene: 7. CDR3 nucleotides: TGTGCCAGCAGTCGGGTAGCGGGAGGGCGAAATGAGCAGTTCTTC. Translation gives CASSRVAGGRNEQFF.

This chain connects TRBV6-6 to TRBJ1-1, with D uncertain. Trimming left V 0 bases short and J 7 bases short, with 9 bases between. The V gene's germline CDR1 is MNHNY and CDR2 SVGAGI (reference sequence). This CDR3 has 13 amino acids. The DNA of the CDR3 is TGTGCCAGCAGTTACTCGGAGCGGCATGAAGCTTTCTTT. Translated: CASSYSERHEAFF.

V usage is TRBV6-1 and J usage is TRBJ1-1, with TRBD1 identical over 12 bases. The V and J ends lost 0 bases and 3 bases, in that order; junction bases with no gene match: 11. Germline CDR1 and CDR2: MNHNS and SASEGT. The CDR3 loop spans 19 amino acids. This CDR3 is CASSEAYFGTGGRDTEAFF. Written as DNA, the CDR3 is TGTGCCAGCAGTGAAGCTTATTTCGGGACAGGGGGCAGGGACACTGAAGCTTTCTTT.

Only a few counts were recorded for this clone. This rearrangement joins TRBV27 to TRBJ1-5; a weak D match, TRBD1 (5 bases). The V end was cut by 7 bases, the J end by 7 bases, with 14 bases between. The CDR3 contains 13 residues. CDR1 and CDR2 (germline): MNHEY, SMNVEV (reference sequence). CDR3 DNA sequence: TGTGCCAGCACCCCAGGGCTCGGGCAGCCCCAGCATTTT. This gives the protein CASTPGLGQPQHF.

CDR3 nucleotides: TGTGCCAGCCGCGCCGGGACAGGGATGGAAACTGAAGCTTTCTTT. This sequence encodes CASRAGTGMETEAFF. The V and J genes are TRBV27 and TRBJ1-1; 9 bases are a match to TRBD1. Unmatched junction bases numbered 12, after V lost 8 bases and J lost 5 bases. Germline CDR1 and CDR2: MNHEY and SMNVEV (reference sequence). The CDR3 has 15 residues.

The chain couples TRBV5-1 to TRBJ1-6; D may be TRBD1 (6 bases). The CDR3 runs to 16 residues. The germline gives CDR1 SGHRS, CDR2 YFSETQ. Trimming removed 4 bases from V and 9 bases from J, with 20 bases in between. This CDR3 is CASSPGAGGMRSPLHF. DNA of the CDR3: TGCGCCAGCAGCCCAGGGGCCGGCGGCATGCGTTCACCCCTCCACTTT.

The table lists this clone with a few counts. This chain connects TRBV2 to TRBJ1-5, with TRBD1 as a possible D gene (6 bases). Between the trimmed V and J ends, which lost 5 bases and 2 bases, there was a span of 13 bases. This CDR3 has 15 amino acids. CDR1 is SNHLY, CDR2 FYNNEI, per germline. CDR3 region: CASSLGGGGNQPQHF. In DNA form, the CDR3 reads TGTGCCAGCAGTTTAGGAGGGGGGGGCAATCAGCCCCAGCATTTT.